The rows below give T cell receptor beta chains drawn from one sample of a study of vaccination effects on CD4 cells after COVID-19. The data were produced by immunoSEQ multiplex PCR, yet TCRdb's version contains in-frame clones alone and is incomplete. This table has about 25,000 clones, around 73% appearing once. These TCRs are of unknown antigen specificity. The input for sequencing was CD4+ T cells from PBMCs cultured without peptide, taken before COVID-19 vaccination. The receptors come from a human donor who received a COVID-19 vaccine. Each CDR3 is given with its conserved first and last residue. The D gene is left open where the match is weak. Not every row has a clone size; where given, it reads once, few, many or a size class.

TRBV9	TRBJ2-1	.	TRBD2	CASSVGGSGGAGQFF	TGTGCCAGCAGCGTAGGGGGTAGCGGGGGGGCCGGGCAGTTCTTC
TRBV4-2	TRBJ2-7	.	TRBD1	CASSQGQGASYEQYF	TGTGCCAGCAGCCAAGGACAGGGGGCGTCGTACGAGCAGTACTTC
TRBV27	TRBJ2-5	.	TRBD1	CASSLPGQEATQYF	TGTGCCAGCAGTTTGCCGGGACAGGAGGCTACCCAGTACTTC
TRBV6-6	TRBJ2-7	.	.	CASRGAYEQYF	TGTGCCAGCAGGGGAGCATACGAGCAGTACTTC
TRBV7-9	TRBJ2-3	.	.	CASSLVFHTQYF	TGTGCCAGCAGCTTAGTTTTCCATACGCAGTATTTT
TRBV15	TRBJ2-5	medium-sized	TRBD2	CATSSRGGPETQYF	TGTGCCACCAGCTCCCGGGGGGGCCCTGAGACCCAGTACTTC
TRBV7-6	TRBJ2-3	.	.	CASSLELGLEVTTDTQYF	TGTGCCAGCAGCTTAGAATTGGGTCTGGAGGTTACCACAGATACGCAGTATTTT
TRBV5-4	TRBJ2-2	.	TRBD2	CASSPRGGTNTGELFF	TGTGCCAGCAGCCCCCGGGGGGGGACGAACACCGGGGAGCTGTTTTTT
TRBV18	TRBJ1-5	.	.	CASSPQGGGQPQHF	TGTGCCAGCTCACCACAGGGAGGGGGTCAGCCCCAGCATTTT
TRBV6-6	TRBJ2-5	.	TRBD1	CASSYAVGAGGETQYF	TGTGCCAGCAGTTACGCTGTAGGGGCAGGGGGAGAGACCCAGTACTTC
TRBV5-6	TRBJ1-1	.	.	CASSLGTNTEAFF	TGTGCCAGCAGCTTGGGGACGAACACTGAAGCTTTCTTT
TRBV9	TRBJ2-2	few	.	CASSRQPNTGELFF	TGTGCCAGCAGTAGGCAGCCTAACACCGGGGAGCTGTTTTTT
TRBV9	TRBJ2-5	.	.	CASSVRELEGTQYF	TGTGCCAGCAGCGTCCGGGAACTAGAGGGGACCCAGTACTTC
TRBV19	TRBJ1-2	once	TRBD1	CASRLGQSANYGYTF	TGTGCCAGTAGGTTGGGACAGTCAGCTAACTATGGCTACACCTTC
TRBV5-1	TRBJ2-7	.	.	CASSESNSTGQYF	TGCGCCAGCAGCGAGTCTAACAGTACGGGGCAGTACTTC
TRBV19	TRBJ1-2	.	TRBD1	CASSPSGTGGYGYTF	TGTGCCAGTAGTCCCTCCGGGACAGGGGGCTATGGCTACACCTTC
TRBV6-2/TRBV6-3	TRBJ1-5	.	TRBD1	CASSPGTAINQPQHF	TGTGCCAGCAGTCCCGGGACAGCCATCAATCAGCCCCAGCATTTT
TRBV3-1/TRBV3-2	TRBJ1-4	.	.	CASSSVEKLFF	TGTGCCAGCAGCTCGGTTGAAAAACTGTTTTTT
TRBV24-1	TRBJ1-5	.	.	CATSRQPQHF	TGTGCCACCAGCCGGCAGCCCCAGCATTTT
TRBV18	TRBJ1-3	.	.	CASSPGFSGSTSISGNTIYF	TGTGCCAGCTCACCAGGATTTTCGGGGTCCACCTCTATATCTGGAAACACCATATATTTT
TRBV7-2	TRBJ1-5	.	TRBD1	CASRETGTGRDQPQHF	TGTGCCAGCAGGGAAACTGGGACAGGGAGGGATCAGCCCCAGCATTTT
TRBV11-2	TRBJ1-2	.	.	CASSLGASALIGGYTF	TGTGCCAGCAGCTTAGGGGCGTCAGCACTTATCGGTGGCTACACCTTC
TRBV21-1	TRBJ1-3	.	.	CASSIAVTGSSGNTIYF	TGTGCCAGCAGCATCGCTGTCACAGGGAGCTCTGGAAACACCATATATTTT
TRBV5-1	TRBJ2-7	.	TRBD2	CASSLGLAGGPSYEQYF	TGCGCCAGCAGCTTGGGACTAGCGGGGGGGCCCTCCTACGAGCAGTACTTC
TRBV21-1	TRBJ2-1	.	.	CASSSLGGFPQFF	TGTGCCAGCAGCTCCCTGGGGGGGTTCCCTCAGTTCTTC
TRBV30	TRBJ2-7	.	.	CAWSLGFLGEQYF	TGTGCCTGGAGTTTAGGTTTTCTAGGTGAGCAGTACTTC
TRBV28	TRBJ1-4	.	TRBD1	CASSSTGASNEKLFF	TGTGCCAGCAGTTCCACAGGGGCGTCTAATGAAAAACTGTTTTTT
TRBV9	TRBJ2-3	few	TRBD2	CASSVRLARSSTDTQYF	TGTGCCAGCAGCGTAAGACTAGCCCGGTCTAGCACAGATACGCAGTATTTT
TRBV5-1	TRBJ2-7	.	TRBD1	CASSSGQGWNEQYF	TGCGCCAGCAGCTCTGGACAGGGTTGGAACGAGCAGTACTTC
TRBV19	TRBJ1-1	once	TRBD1	CASSWTGRNTEAFF	TGTGCCAGTAGTTGGACAGGGCGAAACACTGAAGCTTTCTTT
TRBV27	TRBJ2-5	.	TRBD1	CASSPIPGTGGETQYF	TGTGCCAGCAGTCCAATCCCCGGGACAGGGGGAGAGACCCAGTACTTC
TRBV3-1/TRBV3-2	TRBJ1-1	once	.	CASSQMNTEAFF	TGTGCCAGCAGCCAAATGAACACTGAAGCTTTCTTT
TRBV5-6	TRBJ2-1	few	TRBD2	CASSRPGLAGEVNEQFF	TGTGCCAGCAGCCGCCCGGGACTAGCGGGAGAGGTCAATGAGCAGTTCTTC